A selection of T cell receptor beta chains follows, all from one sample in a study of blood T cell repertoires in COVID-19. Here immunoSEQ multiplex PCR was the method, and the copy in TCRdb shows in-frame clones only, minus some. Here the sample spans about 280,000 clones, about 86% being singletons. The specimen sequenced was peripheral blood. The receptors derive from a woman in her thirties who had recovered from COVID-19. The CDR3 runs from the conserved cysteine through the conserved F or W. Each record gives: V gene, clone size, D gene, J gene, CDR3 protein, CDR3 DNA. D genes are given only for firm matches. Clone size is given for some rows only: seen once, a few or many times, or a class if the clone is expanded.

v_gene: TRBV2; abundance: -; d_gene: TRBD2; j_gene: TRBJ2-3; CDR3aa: CASRGGGYGTDTQYF; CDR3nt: TGTGCCAGCAGGGGGGGAGGGTATGGCACAGATACGCAGTATTTT
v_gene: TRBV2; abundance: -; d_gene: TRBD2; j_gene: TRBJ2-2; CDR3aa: CASSELYIAGRQGGELFF; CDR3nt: TGTGCCAGCAGTGAATTGTATATAGCGGGGAGGCAAGGCGGGGAGCTGTTTTTT
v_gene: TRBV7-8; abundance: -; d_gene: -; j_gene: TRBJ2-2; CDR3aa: CASSLPAGPTGELFF; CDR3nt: TGTGCCAGCAGCTTACCAGCAGGTCCCACCGGGGAGCTGTTTTTT
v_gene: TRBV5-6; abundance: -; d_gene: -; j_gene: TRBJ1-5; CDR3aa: CASSPSGLNQPQHF; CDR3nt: TGTGCCAGCAGCCCCAGTGGGCTCAATCAGCCCCAGCATTTT
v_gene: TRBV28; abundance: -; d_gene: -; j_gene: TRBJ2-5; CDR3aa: CASRWQIQETQYF; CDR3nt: TGTGCCAGCAGATGGCAGATCCAAGAGACCCAGTACTTC
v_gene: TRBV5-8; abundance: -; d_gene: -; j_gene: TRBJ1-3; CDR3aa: CASSFDRGSGNTIYF; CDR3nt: TGTGCCAGCAGCTTTGATCGGGGATCTGGAAACACCATATATTTT
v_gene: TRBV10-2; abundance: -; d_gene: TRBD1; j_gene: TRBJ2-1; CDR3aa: CASWMRTGFGNEQFF; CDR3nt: TGCGCCAGTTGGATGAGGACAGGTTTTGGGAATGAGCAGTTCTTC
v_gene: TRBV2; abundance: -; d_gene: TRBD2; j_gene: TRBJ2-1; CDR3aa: CASSYVALAGGNEQFF; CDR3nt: TGTGCCAGCAGTTATGTGGCCCTAGCGGGAGGTAATGAGCAGTTCTTC
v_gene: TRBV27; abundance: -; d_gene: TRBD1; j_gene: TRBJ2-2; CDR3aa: CASSWTGGNTGELFF; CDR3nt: TGTGCCAGCAGTTGGACAGGCGGCAACACCGGGGAGCTGTTTTTT
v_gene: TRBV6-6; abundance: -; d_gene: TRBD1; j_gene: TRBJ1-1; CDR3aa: CASSRDRLDEAFF; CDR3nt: TGTGCCAGCAGCAGGGACAGGTTGGATGAAGCTTTCTTT
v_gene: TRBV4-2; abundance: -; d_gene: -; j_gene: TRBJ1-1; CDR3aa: CASSQGGEGTEAFF; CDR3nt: TGTGCCAGCAGCCAGGGCGGGGAGGGGACTGAAGCTTTCTTT
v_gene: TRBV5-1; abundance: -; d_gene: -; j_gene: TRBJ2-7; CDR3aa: CASSLDPVSSYEQYF; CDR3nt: TGCGCCAGCAGCTTGGACCCGGTAAGCTCCTACGAGCAGTACTTC
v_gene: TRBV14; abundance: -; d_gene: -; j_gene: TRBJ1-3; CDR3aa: CASASDRVLSGNTIYF; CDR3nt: TGTGCCAGCGCATCCGACCGGGTCCTATCTGGAAACACCATATATTTT
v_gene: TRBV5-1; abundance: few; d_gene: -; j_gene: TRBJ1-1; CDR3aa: CASSLTGHNTEAFF; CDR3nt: TGCGCCAGCAGCTTGACCGGACACAACACTGAAGCTTTCTTT
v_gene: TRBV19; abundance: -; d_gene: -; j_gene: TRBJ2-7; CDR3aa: CASSIDTEGEQYF; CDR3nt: TGTGCCAGTAGTATAGATACCGAGGGCGAGCAGTACTTC
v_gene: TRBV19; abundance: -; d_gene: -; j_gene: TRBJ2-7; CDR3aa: CASGPQTASYEQYF; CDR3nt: TGTGCCAGTGGACCGCAGACAGCTTCCTACGAGCAGTACTTC
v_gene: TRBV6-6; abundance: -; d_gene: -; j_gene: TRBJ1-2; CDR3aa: CASSSLQDSYGYTF; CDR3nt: TGTGCCAGCAGTTCCCTGCAGGACAGCTATGGCTACACCTTC
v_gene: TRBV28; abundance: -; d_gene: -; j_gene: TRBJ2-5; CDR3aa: CASSFHGNQETQYF; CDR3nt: TGTGCCAGCAGTTTCCACGGGAACCAAGAGACCCAGTACTTC
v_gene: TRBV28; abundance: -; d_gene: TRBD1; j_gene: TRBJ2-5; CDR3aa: CASRLTGGGETQYF; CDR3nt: TGTGCCAGCAGATTAACAGGGGGTGGAGAGACCCAGTACTTC
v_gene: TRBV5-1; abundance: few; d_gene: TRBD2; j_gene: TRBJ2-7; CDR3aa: CASSLGTSGYEQYF; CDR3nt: TGCGCCAGCAGCTTGGGGACTAGCGGTTACGAGCAGTACTTC
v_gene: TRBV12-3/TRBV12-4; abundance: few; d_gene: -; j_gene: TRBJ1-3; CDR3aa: CAFRGVSGNTIYF; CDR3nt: TGTGCCTTCAGGGGTGTCTCTGGAAACACCATATATTTT
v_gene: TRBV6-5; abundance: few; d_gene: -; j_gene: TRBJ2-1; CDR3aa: CASSNRDSYNEQFF; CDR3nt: TGTGCCAGCAGCAACAGGGACTCCTACAATGAGCAGTTCTTC
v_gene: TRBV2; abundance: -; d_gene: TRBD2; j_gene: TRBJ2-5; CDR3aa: CASSESGLAVETQYF; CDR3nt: TGTGCCAGCAGTGAATCAGGCCTAGCGGTAGAGACCCAGTACTTC
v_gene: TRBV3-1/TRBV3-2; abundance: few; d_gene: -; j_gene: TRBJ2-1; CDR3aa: CASSQDRGLSEFF; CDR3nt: TGTGCCAGCAGCCAAGATAGGGGCCTATCGGAGTTCTTC
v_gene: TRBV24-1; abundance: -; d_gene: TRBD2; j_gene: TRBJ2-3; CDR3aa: CATSEIAGGRDTQYF; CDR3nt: TGTGCCACCAGTGAGATAGCGGGGGGGCGAGATACGCAGTATTTT
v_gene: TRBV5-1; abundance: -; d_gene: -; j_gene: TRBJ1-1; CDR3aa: CASSLGAGSEAFF; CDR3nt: TGCGCCAGCAGCTTGGGGGCAGGCTCTGAAGCTTTCTTT
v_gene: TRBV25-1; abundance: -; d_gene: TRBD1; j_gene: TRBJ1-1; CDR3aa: CASSDREVAEAFF; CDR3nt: TGTGCCAGCAGCGACAGGGAGGTTGCTGAAGCTTTCTTT
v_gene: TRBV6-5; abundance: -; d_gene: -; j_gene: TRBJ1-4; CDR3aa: CASRTGATNEKLFF; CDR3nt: TGTGCCAGCAGAACAGGCGCTACTAATGAAAAACTGTTTTTT
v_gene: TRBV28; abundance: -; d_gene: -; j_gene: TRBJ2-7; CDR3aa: CASSRGHYEQYF; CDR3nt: TGTGCCAGCAGCCGGGGTCACTACGAGCAGTACTTC
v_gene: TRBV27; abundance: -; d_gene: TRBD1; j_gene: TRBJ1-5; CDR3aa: CASAGTGNQPQHF; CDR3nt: TGTGCCAGTGCCGGGACAGGGAATCAGCCCCAGCATTTT
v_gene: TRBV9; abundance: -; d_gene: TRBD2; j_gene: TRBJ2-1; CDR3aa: CASSLGLAGNEQFF; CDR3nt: TGTGCCAGCAGCCTCGGACTAGCGGGCAATGAGCAGTTCTTC
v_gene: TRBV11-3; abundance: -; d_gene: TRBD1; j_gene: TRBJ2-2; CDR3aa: CASRVAAGGGELFF; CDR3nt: TGTGCCAGCAGAGTAGCCGCAGGGGGCGGGGAGCTGTTTTTT
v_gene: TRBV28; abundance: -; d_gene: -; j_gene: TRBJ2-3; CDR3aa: CASSLSGASTDTQYF; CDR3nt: TGTGCCAGCAGTTTATCAGGGGCTAGCACAGATACGCAGTATTTT
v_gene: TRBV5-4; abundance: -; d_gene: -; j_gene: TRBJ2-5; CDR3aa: CASSLEGGWSETQYF; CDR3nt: TGTGCCAGCAGCCTAGAGGGGGGGTGGTCGGAGACCCAGTACTTC
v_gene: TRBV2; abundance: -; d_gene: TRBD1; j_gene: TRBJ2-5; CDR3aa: CASGDRGFGETQYF; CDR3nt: TGTGCCAGCGGCGACAGGGGATTCGGAGAGACCCAGTACTTC
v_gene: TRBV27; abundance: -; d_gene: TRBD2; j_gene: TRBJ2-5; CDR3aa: CASSLSGEETQYF; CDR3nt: TGTGCCAGCAGTTTAAGCGGGGAAGAGACCCAGTACTTC
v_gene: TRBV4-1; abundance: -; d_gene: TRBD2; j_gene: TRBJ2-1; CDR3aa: CASSQDSIAGGPGNEQFF; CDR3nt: TGCGCCAGCAGCCAAGATTCGATAGCGGGAGGGCCGGGGAATGAGCAGTTCTTC
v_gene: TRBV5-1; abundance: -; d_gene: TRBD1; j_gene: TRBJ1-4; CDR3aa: CASSLAGGSAGNEKLFF; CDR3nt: TGCGCCAGCAGCTTGGCAGGGGGCAGTGCCGGTAATGAAAAACTGTTTTTT
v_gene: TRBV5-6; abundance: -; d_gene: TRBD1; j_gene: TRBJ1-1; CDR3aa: CASSPGQGMNTEAFF; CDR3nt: TGTGCCAGCAGCCCGGGACAGGGAATGAACACTGAAGCTTTCTTT
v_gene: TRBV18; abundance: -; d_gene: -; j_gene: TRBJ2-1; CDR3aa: CASSPQTSNEQFF; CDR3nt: TGTGCCAGCTCACCCCAGACTAGCAATGAGCAGTTCTTC
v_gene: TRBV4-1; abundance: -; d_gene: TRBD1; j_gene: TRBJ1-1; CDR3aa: CASSHARGSLNTEAFF; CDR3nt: TGCGCCAGCAGCCACGCCAGGGGGAGCTTGAACACTGAAGCTTTCTTT
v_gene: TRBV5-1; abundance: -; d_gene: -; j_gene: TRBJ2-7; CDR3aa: CASSPSFETYEQYF; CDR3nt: TGCGCCAGCAGCCCTTCCTTCGAGACCTACGAGCAGTACTTC
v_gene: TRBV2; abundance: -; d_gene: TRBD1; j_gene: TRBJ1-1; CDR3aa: CASRPGQGVSEAFF; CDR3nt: TGTGCCAGCAGGCCGGGACAGGGAGTGTCTGAAGCTTTCTTT
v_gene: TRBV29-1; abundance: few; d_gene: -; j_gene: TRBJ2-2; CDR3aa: CSVDQGYTGELFF; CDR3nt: TGCAGCGTAGACCAGGGTTACACCGGGGAGCTGTTTTTT
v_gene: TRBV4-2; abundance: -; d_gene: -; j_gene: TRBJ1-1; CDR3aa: CASSRGGQNTEAFF; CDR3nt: TGTGCCAGCAGCCGGGGGGGACAAAACACTGAAGCTTTCTTT
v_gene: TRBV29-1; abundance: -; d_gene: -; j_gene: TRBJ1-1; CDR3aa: CSVSQGFTEAFF; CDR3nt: TGCAGCGTTTCTCAGGGGTTTACTGAAGCTTTCTTT
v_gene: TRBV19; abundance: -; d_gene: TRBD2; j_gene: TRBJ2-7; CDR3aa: CASTAGGAGAYEQYF; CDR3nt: TGTGCCAGTACCGCGGGAGGGGCTGGGGCCTACGAGCAGTACTTC
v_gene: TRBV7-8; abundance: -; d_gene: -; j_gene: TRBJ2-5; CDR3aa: CASSLARIGRGRETQYF; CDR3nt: TGTGCCAGCAGCTTAGCGCGAATAGGCAGGGGTCGAGAGACCCAGTACTTC
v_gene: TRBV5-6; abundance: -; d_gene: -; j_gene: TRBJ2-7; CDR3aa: CASSWGTSSEYEQYF; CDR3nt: TGTGCCAGCAGCTGGGGGACATCGTCCGAATACGAGCAGTACTTC
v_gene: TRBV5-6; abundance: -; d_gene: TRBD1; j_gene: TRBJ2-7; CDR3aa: CASSPETVQGTSYEQYF; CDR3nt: TGTGCCAGCAGCCCGGAGACGGTACAGGGGACATCCTACGAGCAGTACTTC
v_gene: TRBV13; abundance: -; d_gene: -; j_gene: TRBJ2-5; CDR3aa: CASSWLGRDQETQYF; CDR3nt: TGTGCCAGCAGCTGGCTGGGGAGAGACCAAGAGACCCAGTACTTC
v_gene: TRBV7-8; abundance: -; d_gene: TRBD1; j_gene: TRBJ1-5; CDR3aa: CASSRGQARADQPQHF; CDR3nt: TGTGCCAGCAGCCGCGGACAGGCGCGGGCCGATCAGCCCCAGCATTTT
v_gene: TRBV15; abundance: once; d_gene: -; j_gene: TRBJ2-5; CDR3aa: CATSRGAGPQETQYF; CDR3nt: TGTGCCACCAGCAGAGGGGCGGGGCCCCAAGAGACCCAGTACTTC
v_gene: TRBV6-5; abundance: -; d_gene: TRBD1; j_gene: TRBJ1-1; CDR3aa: CASSSRQGRNAEAFF; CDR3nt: TGTGCCAGCAGTTCAAGACAGGGACGTAACGCTGAAGCTTTCTTT
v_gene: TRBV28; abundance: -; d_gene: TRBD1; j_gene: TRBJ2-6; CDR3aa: CASHPPPGQSSGANVLTF; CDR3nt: TGTGCCAGCCACCCGCCCCCGGGACAGAGCTCTGGGGCCAACGTCCTGACTTTC
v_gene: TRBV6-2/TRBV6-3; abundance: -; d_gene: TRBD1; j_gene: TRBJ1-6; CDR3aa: CASSLQGDSPLHF; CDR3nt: TGTGCCAGCAGTTTACAGGGGGATTCACCCCTCCACTTT
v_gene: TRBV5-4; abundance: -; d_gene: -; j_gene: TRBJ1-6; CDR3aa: CASSAPGQPIYNSPLHF; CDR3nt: TGTGCCAGCAGCGCTCCGGGACAACCGATTTATAATTCACCCCTCCACTTT
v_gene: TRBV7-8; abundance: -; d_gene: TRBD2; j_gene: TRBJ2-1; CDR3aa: CASSAIAGAYNEQFF; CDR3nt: TGTGCCAGCAGCGCAATAGCGGGAGCCTACAATGAGCAGTTCTTC
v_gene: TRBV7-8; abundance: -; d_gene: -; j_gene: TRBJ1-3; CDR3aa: CASSLPGLRNTIYF; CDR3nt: TGTGCCAGCAGCTTGCCGGGACTAAGAAACACCATATATTTT
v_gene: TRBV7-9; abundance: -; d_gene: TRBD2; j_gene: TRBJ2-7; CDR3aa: CASSSTNPLAGGSYEQYF; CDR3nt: TGTGCCAGCAGCTCCACTAATCCACTAGCGGGGGGTTCCTACGAGCAGTACTTC